This TCR beta chain was documented in a study of identical twins. Whole-study findings and limits: Analyses of zero insertions could, in part, be confounded by invariant MAIT and iNKT cells. Out-of-frame alpha sequences shared between twins exhibited an excess of low generation probability. Out-of-frame TCR alpha sharing observed in monozygotic twins exceeded model estimates.

Each CDR3 protein is one row after TCRdb ran MiXCR on the 5' RACE reads. The table has around 650,000 distinct CDR3 sequences, roughly 7.2% seen once; the top ten hold approximately 1.5%. V lost 4 bases, J lost 0 bases, and 5 bases stayed unmatched. The germline V gene has CDR1 LNHDA and CDR2 SQIVND (reference sequence). This CDR3 has 16 amino acids. On this clonotype: What it recognizes is unknown.

The same specimen was also included in a second study, on yellow fever vaccine responses in identical twins.

Sample: PBMCs. V and J are TRBV19 and TRBJ2-2; 7 bases are shared with TRBD1. This TCR derives from a young woman in good health. CDR3 DNA sequence: TGTGCCAGTAGTAGGACAGGAAGCGCGAACACCGGGGAGCTGTTTTTT. It encodes CASSRTGSANTGELFF.